A single T cell receptor beta chain is shown here with its context. Its antigen is undetermined. This entry comes from a study of identical twins. Whole-study results and caveats: Reduced insertions were recorded for abundant cord blood beta clonotypes, with no such pattern in memory repertoires.

With template switching, a universal primer site was added, and the cDNA carried unique molecular identifiers. TCRdb analysed the 5' RACE reads with MiXCR anew, one entry per CDR3 protein. This table has roughly 770,000 distinct CDR3 sequences, 15% to 20% appearing once. With 0 bases removed from V and 3 bases from J, the gap between germline ends came to 11 bases. Germline V gene sequence: CDR1 DFQATT, CDR2 SNEGSKA (reference sequence). CDR3 length: 14 residues. These same data were also listed under a study on T cells expressing NK-cell markers. This second study says: Eight donors were sequenced, of whom seven were HCMV-seropositive, while the remaining one was HCMV-seronegative.

This sequence joins TRBV20-1 and TRBJ2-5; D remains ambiguous. The sample consisted of PBMCs. The TCR originated in a woman aged 18-29 years in good health. DNA of the CDR3: TGCAGTGCTAGAGATAAGGGATTAGAAGAGACCCAGTACTTC. Translating gives CSARDKGLEETQYF.